Listed here are 17 T cell receptor beta chains from one sample, sequenced in a study of T cell changes during pregnancy in multiple sclerosis (dated by TCRdb to about 2019). Receptors were amplified or captured by the immunoSEQ multiplex PCR assay. The clones in this table, taken by TCRdb from immuneACCESS, are in-frame only. Not every clone is retained; where verified, under half of the shortfall comes from an unresolved V gene, and the cause of the rest is unknown. A total of tens of thousands of clones appear in this sample, 85% to 95% of them only once. Roughly 2% of the sample is in the top ten clones. The sequencing here drew on peripheral blood, taken in the third trimester of pregnancy. These receptors all come from a female donor in good health, enrolled as a control in a pregnancy study.

J is TRBJ2-3 and V is TRBV5-1; D might be TRBD2 (6 bases). CDR3 size: 14 residues. Trimming took off 3 bases at V and 0 bases at J, with 8 bases between the two ends. Germline CDR1 reads SGHRS; CDR2 reads YFSETQ. CDR3 residues: CASSSGTSTDTQYF. Written as DNA, the CDR3 is TGCGCCAGCAGCTCTGGGACTAGCACAGATACGCAGTATTTT.

The CDR3 bases are TGTGCCAGCAGCTTAGGACAAGGGGGAAATTCACCCCTCCACTTT. Translation gives CASSLGQGGNSPLHF. The chain combines TRBV7-9 with TRBJ1-6; D might be TRBD1 (6 bases). Germline V gene lookup returns CDR1 SEHNR and CDR2 FQNEAQ (reference sequence). CDR3 length equals 15 residues. Trimming left V 1 base short and J 7 bases short, with 11 bases between.

The chain is built from TRBV7-6 and TRBJ2-1, with 14 bases matching TRBD2. The CDR3 is made up of 17 amino acids. The germline V gene encodes CDR1 SGHVS and CDR2 FNYEAQ. With 2 bases clipped from V and 14 bases from J, the junction kept 14 bases outside the gene matches. The CDR3 bases are TGTGCCAGCAGCTTACCCGGGACTAGCGGGAGCGCACTCGAGGAGTTCTTC. The encoded protein is CASSLPGTSGSALEEFF. The whole variable domain, remainder taken from reference TRBV7-6 and TRBJ2-1, is GAGVSQSPRYKVTKRGQDVALRCDPISGHVSLYWYRQALGQGPEFLTYFNYEAQQDKSGLPNDRFSAERPEGSISTLTIQRTEQRDSAMYRCASSLPGTSGSALEEFFGPGTRLTVL.

V and J are TRBV4-2 and TRBJ1-2; 11 nucleotides line up with TRBD1. CDR1 is LGHNA, CDR2 YNFKEQ, per germline. This CDR3 is 17 amino acids long. The ends lost 0 bases at V and 8 bases at J; junction bases unmatched: 11. The CDR3 region has the DNA TGTGCCAGCAGCCAAGAGGTAACTGGACAGGGGGCGGAAGGCTACACCTTC. It specifies CASSQEVTGQGAEGYTF.

The chain combines TRBV18 with TRBJ2-7, with a possible D match to TRBD2 (5 bases). CDR1 KGHSH and CDR2 LQKENI come from the germline V gene. V was shortened by 2 bases and J by 6 bases, with 5 bases between the two germline ends. This CDR3 spans 11 amino acids. The chain's CDR3 is CASSPGGEQYF. CDR3 nucleotide sequence: TGTGCCAGCTCACCAGGAGGCGAGCAGTACTTC.

This chain joins TRBV15 and TRBJ2-3; a weak D match, TRBD2 (5 bases). The CDR3 spans 15 residues. CDR1 is LNHNV, CDR2 YYDKDF, per germline (reference sequence). With 9 bases removed from V and 1 base from J, the gap between germline ends came to 17 bases. In DNA form, the CDR3 reads TGTGCCACTAGACTTAACCTGCGGGGCACAGATACGCAGTATTTT. This gives the protein CATRLNLRGTDTQYF.

The chain carries TRBV18 and TRBJ1-1, with D unresolved. Germline V gives CDR1 KGHSH, CDR2 LQKENI. The CDR3 has 13 residues. With 7 bases removed from V and 2 bases from J, the gap between germline ends came to 11 bases. CDR3 in DNA: TGTGCCAGCTTCACCAGTAGCAACACTGAAGCTTTCTTT. Translating it yields CASFTSSNTEAFF.

This sequence joins TRBV27 and TRBJ1-1, with D unresolved. V was clipped by 5 bases and J by 4 bases, with 20 bases between them. Germline CDR1 MNHEY, CDR2 SMNVEV (reference sequence). This CDR3 is built from 16 residues. The CDR3 loop is CASSKGSGRAITEAFF. The CDR3 DNA reads TGTGCCAGCAGTAAGGGCTCGGGAAGGGCCATCACTGAAGCTTTCTTT.

A single count supports this clone. This chain links TRBV6-5 with TRBJ2-7; D might be TRBD1 (5 bases). The germline gives CDR1 MNHEY, CDR2 SVGAGI. The germline V and J ends were trimmed by 3 bases and 4 bases, with 10 bases remaining between them. CDR3 length equals 13 residues. This CDR3 is CASSYQGRYEQYF. CDR3 DNA: TGTGCCAGCAGTTATCAGGGAAGGTACGAGCAGTACTTC.

The CDR3 loop is CASSRRIRQDYNEQFF. CDR3 coding DNA: TGTGCCAGCAGCCGGAGGATTCGACAGGACTACAATGAGCAGTTCTTC. The rearrangement uses TRBV27 and TRBJ2-1, with a tentative D call TRBD1 (6 bases). The CDR3 length is 16 residues. V was cut by 6 bases and J by 3 bases, with 18 bases left in between. Germline CDR1 reads MNHEY; CDR2 reads SMNVEV (reference sequence).

This chain uses TRBV7-2 with TRBJ2-7; TRBD2 matches 13 bases. This CDR3 contains 15 residues. V was pared by 4 bases and J by 7 bases, with 7 bases of the junction left unmatched. The germline gives CDR1 SGHTA, CDR2 FQGNSA. CDR3 loop: CASSSLTSGRREQYF. CDR3 in DNA: TGTGCCAGCAGCTCATTGACTAGCGGGAGGCGAGAGCAGTACTTC.

In its sample, this clone was seen a few times. The gene calls are TRBV30 and TRBJ1-5, with unresolved D. Per germline, CDR1 GTSNPN and CDR2 SVGIG (reference sequence). Trimming pared 0 bases from V and 1 base from J, leaving 4 bases between. CDR3 size: 13 residues. In DNA, the CDR3 is TGTGCCTGGAGTGTTGGCAGCAATCAGCCCCAGCATTTT. It yields the protein CAWSVGSNQPQHF.

The J gene is TRBJ1-1, the V gene TRBV21-1. TRBV21-1 is annotated as a pseudogene. The CDR3 length is 15 residues. The CDR3: CASSTLVTRNTEAFF. For the CDR3, the DNA is TGTGCCAGCAGCACATTAGTGACTAGAAACACTGAAGCTTTCTTT.

This clone occurred once. The rearrangement uses TRBV7-9 and TRBJ2-5; 8 positions match TRBD2. The J segment lost 5 bases and the V segment lost 4 bases, leaving 6 bases of the junction unmatched. The CDR3 consists of 14 residues. Germline V gene sequence: CDR1 SEHNR, CDR2 FQNEAQ (reference sequence). DNA for the CDR3: TGTGCCAGCAGCTGGCGGGGGGCCGGCGAGACCCAGTACTTC. It is translated as CASSWRGAGETQYF.

The chain couples TRBV18 to TRBJ1-1; maybe TRBD1 (6 bases). Looked up from germline, CDR1 is KGHSH and CDR2 is LQKENI. This CDR3 has 14 residues. Trimming took off 6 bases at V and 1 base at J, with 12 bases between the two ends. The CDR3 DNA sequence: TGTGCCAGCTCGCGGACAGAAACGAACACTGAAGCTTTCTTT. As protein: CASSRTETNTEAFF.

The V gene is TRBV5-6, the J gene TRBJ1-1; D call uncertain. With 3 bases removed from V and 0 bases from J, the gap between germline ends came to 9 bases. The CDR3 is 14 residues long. The germline V gene encodes CDR1 SGHDT and CDR2 YYEEEE. CDR3 nucleotide sequence: TGTGCCAGCAGCTGGTCTCAGGTGAACACTGAAGCTTTCTTT. It translates to CASSWSQVNTEAFF.

V gene TRBV28 combines with J gene TRBJ1-4, with D unresolved. This CDR3 has 14 residues. V lost 5 bases, J lost 7 bases, and 14 bases lay in between. Per the germline V gene, CDR1 is MDHEN and CDR2 is SYDVKM. The CDR3 nucleotides are TGTGCCAGCAGTCCGCCCAGCCGGGGTGAAAAACTGTTTTTT. Translating gives CASSPPSRGEKLFF.